This T cell receptor beta chain was captured in a study of T-cell memory formation after mild COVID-19. There are a few counts of this clonotype. Its antigen is undetermined. Study-wide results and caveats: A subset of responding clones appeared in pre-infection memory, suggesting cross-reactive memory joined. CD4+ clones that contracted lay mainly in CM and EM; CD8+ ones lay in EMRA. Contracting clones from day 15 to 85 showed balanced CD4/CD8; later expanders favored CD4+. Confirmation was lacking for SARS-CoV-2 specificity of second-wave clones that peaked on day 37.

TCRdb used MiXCR to reprocess the 5' RACE reads, holding one entry per CDR3 protein. The repertoire holds hundreds of thousands of distinct CDR3 sequences, with roughly 17% as singletons. The V end was cut by 5 bases, the J end by 0 bases, with 13 bases between. CDR3 length equals 16 residues. Germline CDR1 is MNHEY and CDR2 is SVGAGI. Sequenced sample: PBMCs or a T cell subset sorted from them (not recorded which). This clonotype was obtained from an adult woman who had mild COVID-19 (a few samples of this study predate the infection). Cell type and time point are not known. The rearrangement links TRBV6-5 to TRBJ1-4; unclear D gene. The CDR3 DNA sequence: TGTGCCAGCAGTCCCCAAGGGAGTTCAACTAATGAAAAACTGTTTTTT. Its protein product is CASSPQGSSTNEKLFF.